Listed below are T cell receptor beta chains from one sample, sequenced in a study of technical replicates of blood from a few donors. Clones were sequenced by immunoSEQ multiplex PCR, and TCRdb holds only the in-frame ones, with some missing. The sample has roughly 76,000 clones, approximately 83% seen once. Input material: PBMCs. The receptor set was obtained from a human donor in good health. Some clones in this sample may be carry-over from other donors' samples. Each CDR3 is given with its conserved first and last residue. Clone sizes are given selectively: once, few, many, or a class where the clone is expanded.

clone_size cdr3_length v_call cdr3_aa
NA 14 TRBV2 CASSSHARRGGYTF
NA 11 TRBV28 CASSNAVEAFF
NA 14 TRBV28 CASSLSGGTDTQYF
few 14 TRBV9 CASSGRDRGSPLHF
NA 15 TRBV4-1 CASSQGLAGANEQFF
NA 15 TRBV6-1 CASSSGRGTGETQYF
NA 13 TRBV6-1 CASSLEMNTEAFF
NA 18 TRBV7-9 CASSPGPYRGQNTGELFF
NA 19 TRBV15 CATSSRGALTGQGNQPQHF
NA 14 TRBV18 CASIQTPPGPEAFF
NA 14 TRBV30 CAWSVATDSYEQYF
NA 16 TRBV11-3 CASSGTTSGDADTQYF
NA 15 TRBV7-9 CASSHLAQGIDEQFF
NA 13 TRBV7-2 CASSYERADTQYF
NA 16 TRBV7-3 CASSPLGSGGTDTQYF
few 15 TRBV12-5 CASGSGLAATGELFF